These T cell receptor beta chains were read from a single sample in a study of early T cells in non-severe SARS-CoV-2 infection. From the 5' RACE reads, TCRdb called clonotypes with MiXCR, one entry per CDR3 protein. The sample carries about 35,000 distinct CDR3 sequences, 6% to 7% recorded once. The sequenced material came from whole blood. The source of these receptors is an adult who was a healthcare worker with PCR-confirmed SARS-CoV-2 infection or an uninfected control (not recorded which). CDR3s include the opening cysteine and the closing phenylalanine or tryptophan. A D gene is named only where the DNA matches it firmly. Where a row states a size, it is once, few, many or the class of an expanded clone; other rows omit it.

clone size,D gene,J gene,V gene,CDR3 protein,CDR3 DNA
many,.,TRBJ2-1,TRBV5-1,CASSLVTGHEQFF,TGCGCCAGCAGCCTGGTTACAGGGCATGAGCAGTTCTTC
many,.,TRBJ1-5,TRBV6-5,CASSTGQYSNQPQHF,TGTGCCAGCAGCACCGGACAGTATAGCAATCAGCCCCAGCATTTT
many,.,TRBJ1-6,TRBV28,CASSFGGSYNSPLHF,TGTGCCAGCAGTTTTGGGGGATCCTATAATTCACCCCTCCACTTT
many,.,TRBJ1-3,TRBV7-6,CASRAQGQNTIYF,TGTGCCAGCAGGGCACAGGGTCAAAACACCATATATTTT
many,.,TRBJ2-7,TRBV6-2/TRBV6-3,CASSYTLLQDRDALFSYEQYF,TGTGCCAGCAGTTACACTTTACTCCAGGACCGGGACGCACTTTTCTCCTACGAGCAGTACTTC
many,.,TRBJ2-3,TRBV6-1,CALSSRPDTQYF,TGTGCCCTGTCTAGCCGCCCAGATACGCAGTATTTT
many,.,TRBJ2-3,TRBV28,CASSFPSQRGATDTQYF,TGTGCCAGCAGTTTTCCGAGCCAACGGGGGGCCACAGATACGCAGTATTTT
many,.,TRBJ2-7,TRBV18,CASSPIPAIEQYF,TGTGCCAGCTCACCAATTCCAGCGATCGAGCAGTACTTC
.,TRBD1,TRBJ1-2,TRBV28,CASSGQGDPNYGYTF,TGTGCCAGCAGTGGACAGGGGGACCCTAACTATGGCTACACCTTC
many,.,TRBJ1-3,TRBV12-3/TRBV12-4,CASSLLEGNTIYF,TGTGCCAGCAGTTTGTTGGAGGGAAACACCATATATTTT
.,TRBD1,TRBJ2-7,TRBV11-2,CASSSGQGNNEQYF,TGTGCCAGCAGCTCCGGACAGGGTAACAACGAGCAGTACTTC
.,.,TRBJ2-7,TRBV10-2,CASSDRPYEQYF,TGCGCCAGCAGTGACCGCCCCTACGAGCAGTACTTC
many,.,TRBJ1-5,TRBV20-1,CSAPRGNSNQPQHF,TGCAGTGCTCCTAGGGGAAATAGCAATCAGCCCCAGCATTTT
many,TRBD2,TRBJ2-2,TRBV7-9,CASSTLAGGRTGELFF,TGTGCCAGCAGTACACTAGCGGGGGGCCGCACCGGGGAGCTGTTTTTT
many,TRBD2,TRBJ2-1,TRBV5-6,CASSSWTSGIISYNEQFF,TGTGCCAGCAGCTCCTGGACTAGCGGGATTATTTCCTACAATGAGCAGTTCTTC
many,TRBD2,TRBJ2-7,TRBV7-6,CASSSTTSGVEQYF,TGTGCCAGCAGCTCGACGACTAGCGGGGTCGAGCAGTACTTC
many,TRBD2,TRBJ2-3,TRBV3-1,CASSRGLAGGQDTQYF,TGTGCCAGCAGCAGGGGACTAGCGGGGGGGCAAGATACGCAGTATTTT
many,.,TRBJ2-2,TRBV7-9,CASIGRIYTGELFF,TGTGCCAGCATCGGACGGATCTACACCGGGGAGCTGTTTTTT
many,.,TRBJ1-2,TRBV7-9,CASSIQGTNYGYTF,TGTGCCAGCAGCATACAGGGAACTAACTATGGCTACACCTTC
many,TRBD2,TRBJ2-7,TRBV7-8,CASSLRTGSPGLASYEQYF,TGTGCCAGCAGCTTACGGACAGGAAGCCCGGGACTAGCTTCCTACGAGCAGTACTTC
many,.,TRBJ2-2,TRBV2,CASSEATGASGELFF,TGTGCCAGCAGTGAAGCTACGGGTGCCTCCGGGGAGCTGTTTTTT
many,TRBD2,TRBJ2-2,TRBV7-6,CASSLAGPGPGGELFF,TGTGCCAGCAGCCTAGCGGGTCCGGGCCCCGGCGGGGAGCTGTTTTTT
.,.,TRBJ2-3,TRBV6-1,CASGRGETDTQYF,TGTGCCAGCGGGAGAGGGGAGACAGATACGCAGTATTTT
many,.,TRBJ1-1,TRBV21-1,CASSTLEGEAFF,TGTGCCAGCAGCACGCTCGAGGGTGAAGCTTTCTTT
many,.,TRBJ1-5,TRBV20-1,CSASRKANSNQPQHF,TGCAGTGCTAGTAGGAAGGCAAATAGCAATCAGCCCCAGCATTTT
many,.,TRBJ2-5,TRBV12-3/TRBV12-4,CASRKGQGGGQETQYF,TGTGCCAGCAGAAAGGGCCAGGGCGGTGGTCAGGAGACCCAGTACTTC
.,.,TRBJ2-3,TRBV28,CASSFRGSTDTQYF,TGTGCCAGCAGTTTCAGGGGATCCACAGATACGCAGTATTTT
many,TRBD2,TRBJ2-1,TRBV7-2,CASSIGTSGGGEQFF,TGTGCCAGCAGCATTGGGACTAGCGGGGGAGGTGAGCAGTTCTTC
few,TRBD1,TRBJ2-3,TRBV7-9,CASSLGQGLTDTQYF,TGTGCCAGCAGCTTGGGACAGGGCCTGACAGATACGCAGTATTTT
many,.,TRBJ2-3,TRBV10-1,CASSDRELGGTRGTQYF,TGCGCCAGCAGCGACAGGGAGTTGGGGGGGACCAGAGGTACGCAGTATTTT
.,TRBD1,TRBJ2-5,TRBV28,CASRRRPGTGEQETQYF,TGTGCCAGCAGGCGGAGACCCGGGACAGGGGAACAAGAGACCCAGTACTTC
many,.,TRBJ1-1,TRBV7-2,CASSPRDSNTEAFF,TGTGCCAGCAGCCCCCGGGACTCAAACACTGAAGCTTTCTTT
few,TRBD1,TRBJ2-2,TRBV12-3/TRBV12-4,CASGDRGRGELFF,TGTGCCAGCGGGGACAGGGGGCGCGGGGAGCTGTTTTTT
many,TRBD2,TRBJ2-3,TRBV20-1,CSASKVAGASTDTQYF,TGCAGTGCTAGCAAAGTAGCGGGGGCTTCCACAGATACGCAGTATTTT
many,TRBD1,TRBJ2-1,TRBV25-1,CASSDPGQGVNEQFF,TGTGCCAGCAGTGATCCGGGACAGGGTGTGAATGAGCAGTTCTTC
.,.,TRBJ1-2,TRBV20-1,CSTIAGGFYGYTF,TGCAGTACTATCGCCGGGGGCTTTTATGGCTACACCTTC
many,TRBD1,TRBJ2-5,TRBV7-2,CASSLENRGETQYF,TGTGCCAGCAGCTTAGAAAACAGGGGTGAGACCCAGTACTTC
many,.,TRBJ2-2,TRBV12-3/TRBV12-4,CASSLFASTNTGELFF,TGTGCCAGCAGTTTATTTGCTAGCACCAACACCGGGGAGCTGTTTTTT
many,.,TRBJ2-2,TRBV28,CASSTPVRGAPNTGELFF,TGTGCCAGCAGCACCCCAGTGAGGGGGGCCCCGAACACCGGGGAGCTGTTTTTT
many,.,TRBJ1-4,TRBV20-1,CSARGPYNEKLFF,TGCAGTGCTAGAGGTCCCTATAATGAAAAACTGTTTTTT
many,.,TRBJ1-4,TRBV5-1,CASSGQTNEKLFF,TGCGCCAGCAGCGGACAGACTAATGAAAAACTGTTTTTT
.,TRBD2,TRBJ2-1,TRBV7-9,CASSPNRLAGDNEQFF,TGTGCCAGCAGCCCTAATCGACTAGCGGGGGACAATGAGCAGTTCTTC
.,.,TRBJ1-5,TRBV11-2,CASSSTGGRQPQHF,TGTGCCAGCAGCTCGACGGGGGGTCGTCAGCCCCAGCATTTT
.,.,TRBJ2-7,TRBV6-5,CASSRTVLYEQYF,TGTGCCAGCAGCCGGACAGTCCTCTACGAGCAGTACTTC
many,TRBD1,TRBJ1-3,TRBV20-1,CSAQIRQGAATFSGNTIYF,TGCAGTGCTCAGATACGACAGGGGGCTGCTACTTTCTCTGGAAACACCATATATTTT
.,.,TRBJ1-3,TRBV9,CASRDDGHSGNTIYF,TGTGCCAGCAGGGACGATGGGCACTCTGGAAACACCATATATTTT
.,TRBD1,TRBJ1-2,TRBV24-1,CATSENRGPYGYTF,TGTGCCACCAGTGAGAACAGGGGTCCCTATGGCTACACCTTC
many,.,TRBJ1-5,TRBV5-7,CASRGGVYSNQPQHF,TGTGCCAGCCGAGGGGGGGTATATAGCAATCAGCCCCAGCATTTT
.,TRBD1,TRBJ2-3,TRBV10-3,CAISEPPGQGGDTQYF,TGTGCCATCAGTGAGCCGCCGGGACAGGGGGGCGATACGCAGTATTTT
many,.,TRBJ1-1,TRBV2,CASSEALGGEAFF,TGTGCCAGCAGTGAAGCGCTTGGAGGGGAAGCTTTCTTT
many,.,TRBJ1-1,TRBV20-1,CSARTLTAEAFF,TGCAGTGCTAGGACCCTGACAGCGGAAGCTTTCTTT
many,TRBD1,TRBJ1-2,TRBV12-3/TRBV12-4,CASSFPLTGIDGYTF,TGTGCCAGCAGTTTCCCTCTGACAGGGATCGATGGCTACACCTTC
many,.,TRBJ1-5,TRBV7-8,CASSHWTDSNQPQHF,TGTGCCAGCAGCCACTGGACGGATAGCAATCAGCCCCAGCATTTT
few,TRBD1,TRBJ1-5,TRBV7-8,CASSLGTGDNQPQHF,TGTGCCAGCAGCTTAGGGACAGGGGATAATCAGCCCCAGCATTTT
few,.,TRBJ1-2,TRBV3-1,CASSQDPDYGYTF,TGTGCCAGCAGCCAAGATCCAGACTATGGCTACACCTTC
many,.,TRBJ1-2,TRBV12-5,CASGLGGSYGYTF,TGTGCTAGTGGTTTGGGGGGCAGCTATGGCTACACCTTC
many,TRBD1,TRBJ1-1,TRBV5-1,CASSRGQGATEAFF,TGCGCCAGCAGTAGGGGACAGGGGGCCACTGAAGCTTTCTTT
many,TRBD1,TRBJ2-7,TRBV10-3,CAITSGDRGFHEQYF,TGTGCCATCACCTCAGGGGACAGGGGTTTCCACGAGCAGTACTTC
.,.,TRBJ2-2,TRBV11-2,CASSLERTGELFF,TGTGCCAGCAGCTTGGAACGCACCGGGGAGCTGTTTTTT